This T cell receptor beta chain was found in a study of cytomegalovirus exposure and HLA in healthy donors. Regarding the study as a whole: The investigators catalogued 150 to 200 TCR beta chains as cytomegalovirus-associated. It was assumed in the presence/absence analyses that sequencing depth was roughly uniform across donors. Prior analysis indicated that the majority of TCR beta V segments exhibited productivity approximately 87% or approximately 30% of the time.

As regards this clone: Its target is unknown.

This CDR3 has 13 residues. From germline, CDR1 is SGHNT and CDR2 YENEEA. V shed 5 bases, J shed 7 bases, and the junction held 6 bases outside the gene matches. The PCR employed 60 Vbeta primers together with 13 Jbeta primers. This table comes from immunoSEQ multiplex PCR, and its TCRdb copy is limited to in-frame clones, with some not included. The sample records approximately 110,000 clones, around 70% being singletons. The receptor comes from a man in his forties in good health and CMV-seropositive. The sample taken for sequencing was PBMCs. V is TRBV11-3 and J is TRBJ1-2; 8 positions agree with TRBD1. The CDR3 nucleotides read TGTGCCAGCAGCCCCGGACAGGGACTTGGCTACACCTTC. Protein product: CASSPGQGLGYTF.